The rows below give T cell receptor beta chains drawn from one sample of a study of metastatic and nonmetastatic thyroid tumors. TCRdb reprocessed the PCR reads using MiXCR. There are 43,000 or so clones in the sample; 16% occur only once, and approximately 21% lies in the top ten. The sequencing input was blood. All receptors derive from a female donor with papillary thyroid cancer or a benign thyroid nodule (not recorded which). Some clones in this sample may be carry-over from other donors' samples. CDR3s include the opening cysteine and the closing phenylalanine or tryptophan. D genes are given only for firm matches. Size is stated for part of the rows, as once, few or many counts, or as a class when the clone is expanded.

J gene,V gene,clone size,D gene,CDR3 protein,CDR3 DNA
TRBJ1-5,TRBV9,many,TRBD1,CASSVWTGPEGVVISNQPQHF,TGTGCCAGCAGCGTATGGACAGGACCCGAGGGCGTAGTCATTAGCAATCAGCCCCAGCATTTT
TRBJ2-7,TRBV6-1,medium-sized,.,CASSVRGSSYEQYF,TGTGCCAGCAGTGTTCGAGGGAGCTCCTACGAGCAGTACTTC
TRBJ2-2,TRBV3-1,many,.,CASSQGAGGTWDTGELFF,TGTGCCAGCAGCCAAGGGGCGGGCGGGACTTGGGACACCGGGGAGCTGTTTTTT
TRBJ1-1,TRBV6-6,few,.,CASSYSRGGEAFF,TGTGCCAGCAGTTACTCGCGAGGCGGCGAAGCTTTCTTT
TRBJ1-2,TRBV28,many,.,CASRYGGTSYGYTF,TGTGCCAGCAGGTATGGCGGAACTAGCTATGGCTACACCTTC
TRBJ2-5,TRBV7-9,many,TRBD2,CASSGTSGRSETQYF,TGTGCCAGCTCTGGGACTAGCGGGAGGTCGGAGACCCAGTACTTC
TRBJ2-2,TRBV7-3,many,TRBD2,CASSLGLAVTGELFF,TGTGCCAGCAGCTTAGGACTAGCGGTCACCGGGGAGCTGTTTTTT
TRBJ2-3,TRBV19,many,.,CASSIRGYRTDTQYF,TGTGCCAGTAGTATCAGGGGCTATAGAACAGATACGCAGTATTTT
TRBJ1-1,TRBV29-1,many,.,CSVEGTLNTEAFF,TGCAGCGTTGAAGGGACATTGAACACTGAAGCTTTCTTT
TRBJ1-4,TRBV19,many,.,CASSYRATNEKLFF,TGTGCCAGTAGTTACAGGGCAACTAATGAAAAACTGTTTTTT
TRBJ1-1,TRBV12-5,many,.,CASGLEDTEAFF,TGTGCTAGTGGTTTAGAGGACACTGAAGCTTTCTTT
TRBJ1-6,TRBV10-2,many,.,CASSGVVGSPLHF,TGCGCCAGCAGTGGCGTAGTGGGTTCACCCCTCCACTTT
TRBJ1-4,TRBV28,many,.,CASSPSSLATNEKLFF,TGTGCCAGCAGTCCGTCCTCCCTAGCAACTAATGAAAAACTGTTTTTT
TRBJ2-2,TRBV20-1,.,.,CSARDLGTPNTVELIF,TGCAGTGCTAGAGATTTGGGGACGCCGAACACCGTGGAGCTGATTTTT
TRBJ2-1,TRBV12-3/TRBV12-4,few,.,CASSKTGPQVGEQFF,TGTGCCAGCAGTAAAACCGGCCCCCAGGTGGGTGAGCAGTTCTTC
TRBJ1-2,TRBV4-1,many,TRBD1,CASIGIGQGNGYTF,TGCGCCAGCATAGGTATAGGACAGGGAAATGGCTACACCTTC
TRBJ1-1,TRBV29-1,many,.,CSAMDTNTEAFF,TGCAGCGCTATGGACACTAACACTGAAGCTTTCTTT
TRBJ2-1,TRBV11-2,few,.,CASSSRGVSGDEQFF,TGTGCCAGCAGCTCCCGGGGAGTTTCGGGCGATGAGCAGTTCTTC
TRBJ2-5,TRBV10-1,many,TRBD2,CASSSRLAEGETQYF,TGCGCCAGCAGTTCGCGACTAGCGGAGGGGGAGACCCAGTACTTC